This T cell receptor (beta chain) originates from a study of T cells in Graves' hyperthyroidism and ophthalmopathy. Whole-study findings and limits: In the blood, most expanded thyroid clonotypes above 0.001 appeared as well. The model anticipated ophthalmopathy a median around six months pre-onset.

This clonotype was seen repeatedly, ten times or more. The target antigen is unknown. The TCR beta CDR3 regions underwent amplification using RNA transcripts as the source. First-round RT-PCR with HTBI primers amplified the TCR CDR3 region. TCRdb passed the multiplex PCR reads through MiXCR, listing each CDR3 protein once. The sample includes 700,000 to 850,000 distinct CDR3 sequences, 30% to 40% seen only once; the top ten take about a third. From germline, CDR1 is SGHDN and CDR2 FVKESK. Trimming removed 5 bases at V and 8 bases at J, with 15 bases between. The CDR3 is 13 residues long. Sequences were obtained from blood. The sequence was obtained from a woman between 40 and 55 years old with Graves' hyperthyroidism. V and J are TRBV14 and TRBJ1-2; tentatively, D is TRBD1 (5 bases). CDR3 sequence (DNA): TGTGCCAGCAGCTCTTACCGCAGGGACGGCTACACCTTC. Amino acid sequence: CASSSYRRDGYTF.